The 7 T cell receptor beta chains in this list originate from one sample, sequenced in a study of Graves' ophthalmopathy and Graves' hyperthyroidism. From RNA, the CDR3 regions of TCR beta chains were amplified and sequenced. Following a first-round RT-PCR that used HTBI primers, a second-round multiplex PCR was carried out. MiXCR was run by TCRdb on the multiplex PCR reads, yielding one entry per CDR3 protein. The table lists 900,000 to 1,200,000 distinct CDR3 sequences, approximately 35% of them singletons. The material sequenced was peripheral blood or thyroid tissue (not recorded which). These receptors came from an adult man with Graves' hyperthyroidism.

This clonotype was found a few times. The genes are TRBV7-8 and TRBJ1-5; 8 bases match TRBD1. The CDR3 consists of 15 residues. The junction had 7 bases not matched to a gene; V was cut back by 5 bases and J by 4 bases. Germline lookup yields CDR1 SGHVS and CDR2 FQNEAQ. The CDR3 DNA follows: TGTGCCAGCAGCCAGGGGACAGGCCAAAATCAGCCCCAGCATTTT. This sequence encodes CASSQGTGQNQPQHF. Using reference TRBV7-8 and TRBJ1-5 for the parts outside the CDR3, the full variable domain is GAGVSQSPRYKVAKRGQDVALRCDPISGHVSLFWYQQALGQGPEFLTYFQNEAQLDKSGLPSDRFFAERPEGSVSTLKIQRTQQEDSAVYLCASSQGTGQNQPQHFGDGTRLSIL.

This clonotype was counted ten times or more. This chain uses TRBV20-1 with TRBJ2-7; 7 bases match TRBD1. In germline, CDR1 is DFQATT, CDR2 SNEGSKA (reference sequence). CDR3 size: 11 residues. The junction had 4 bases not matched to a gene; V was cut back by 7 bases and J by 4 bases. CDR3 amino acids: CSVSTGYEQYF. Here the CDR3 DNA reads TGCAGTGTTTCGACAGGGTACGAGCAGTACTTC.

V usage is TRBV29-1 and J usage is TRBJ2-5; 12 bases line up with TRBD2. V was clipped by 0 bases and J by 4 bases; unmatched bases: 15. The CDR3 spans 19 residues. In germline, CDR1 is SQVTM, CDR2 ANQGSEA. The CDR3 loop reads CSVEDWGDRLAGVGETQYF. DNA for the CDR3: TGCAGCGTTGAAGATTGGGGGGACCGACTAGCGGGAGTCGGAGAGACCCAGTACTTC.

Remarks on this clonotype: The CDR3 carries no conserved terminal phenylalanine or tryptophan, so it likely arises from a read error. It is unclear where the CDR3 begins or ends on the DNA, so no DNA is shown, and the CDR3 is as TCRdb lists it. The V call is TRBV29-1, the J call TRBJ2-7; the table's D call of TRBD2 was not tested on the DNA. The germline V gene has CDR1 SQVTM and CDR2 ANQGSEA. Counting both end residues, the CDR3 totals 15 amino acids. CDR3 sequence reads: CSVAVGLAGTTSSTS.

This clonotype was picked up a small number of times. DNA for the CDR3: TGCGCCAGCAGCCCTAGCGGGGGGATTCCAGAGACCCAGTACTTC. It specifies CASSPSGGIPETQYF. The J gene is TRBJ2-5, the V gene TRBV5-1, with TRBD2 identical over 11 bases. The length of the CDR3 is 15 residues. The V gene end was trimmed by 4 bases and the J gene end by 4 bases; junction bases not matched to a gene: 6. Germline assignment: CDR1 SGHRS and CDR2 YFSETQ.

On this clonotype itself: A read error may produce the germline difference seen at one junction end. The CDR3 sequence is CAGSLGNRDRTRELFF. In DNA form, the CDR3 reads TGTGCCGGCAGCTTAGGGAACAGGGACAGGACCCGGGAGCTGTTTTTT. The V gene is TRBV7-8, the J gene TRBJ2-2; TRBD1 matches at 8 bases. There are 16 residues in the CDR3. CDR1 and CDR2 from the germline V gene are SGHVS and FQNEAQ.

The rearrangement uses TRBV29-1 and TRBJ1-4, with TRBD1 matching 10 bases. CDR1 and CDR2 from the germline V gene are SQVTM and ANQGSEA. J gave up 12 bases and V 6 bases, and 13 bases lay outside the gene matches. CDR3 length equals 14 residues. The DNA for the CDR3 is TGCAGCGTCCCGGGACAGGGGAGAGGTGTCGAACTGTTTTTT. This gives the protein CSVPGQGRGVELFF.